This T cell receptor (beta chain) was documented in a study of cytomegalovirus exposure and HLA in healthy donors. CDR3 length: 17 amino acids. Germline V gene sequence: CDR1 MDHEN, CDR2 SYDVKM. V lost 5 bases and J lost 4; bases outside the gene matches: 13. The PCR ran on 60 Vbeta and 13 Jbeta primers. Some clones are missing from TCRdb's copy, which holds only in-frame ones; the method was immunoSEQ multiplex PCR. This sample carries 150,000 to 180,000 clones, 70% to 90% of them seen once, and the ten largest clones take over 5%. The sample holds a few counts of this clone. As yet, its antigen is unknown. General study findings and limits: The authors later linked a missense DCLRE1C variant to TCR beta V- and J-gene trimming.

This clonotype originated in a woman in her thirties or forties in good health and CMV-seropositive. This chain uses TRBV28 with TRBJ1-1; 10 bases line up with TRBD1. Material for sequencing was PBMCs. CDR3 region: CASSAGTGVAAVTEAFF. For the CDR3, the DNA is TGTGCCAGCAGTGCCGGGACAGGGGTAGCGGCGGTCACTGAAGCTTTCTTT. The complete variable domain, with remaining parts taken from reference TRBV28 and TRBJ1-1, reads DVKVTQSSRYLVKRTGEKVFLECVQDMDHENMFWYRQDPGLGLRLIYFSYDVKMKEKGDIPEGYSVSREKKERFSLILESASTNQTSMYLCASSAGTGVAAVTEAFFGQGTRLTVV.